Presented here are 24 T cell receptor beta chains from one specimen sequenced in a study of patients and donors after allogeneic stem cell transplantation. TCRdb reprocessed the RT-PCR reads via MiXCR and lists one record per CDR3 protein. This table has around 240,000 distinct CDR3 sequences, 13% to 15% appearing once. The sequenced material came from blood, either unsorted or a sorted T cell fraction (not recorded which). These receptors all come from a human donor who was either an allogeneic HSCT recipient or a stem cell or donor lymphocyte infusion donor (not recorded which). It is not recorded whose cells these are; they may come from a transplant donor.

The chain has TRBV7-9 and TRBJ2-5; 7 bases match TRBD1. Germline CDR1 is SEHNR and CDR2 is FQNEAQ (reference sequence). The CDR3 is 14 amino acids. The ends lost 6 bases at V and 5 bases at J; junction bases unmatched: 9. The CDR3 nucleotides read TGTGCCAGCAGAACAGGGGTCTCCGGTGAGACCCAGTACTTC. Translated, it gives CASRTGVSGETQYF.

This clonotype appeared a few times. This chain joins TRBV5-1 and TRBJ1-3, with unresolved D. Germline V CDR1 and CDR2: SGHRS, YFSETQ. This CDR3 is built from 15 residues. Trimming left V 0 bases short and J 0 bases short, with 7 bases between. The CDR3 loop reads CASSLEGVSGNTIYF. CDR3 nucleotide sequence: TGCGCCAGCAGCTTGGAGGGTGTCTCTGGAAACACCATATATTTT.

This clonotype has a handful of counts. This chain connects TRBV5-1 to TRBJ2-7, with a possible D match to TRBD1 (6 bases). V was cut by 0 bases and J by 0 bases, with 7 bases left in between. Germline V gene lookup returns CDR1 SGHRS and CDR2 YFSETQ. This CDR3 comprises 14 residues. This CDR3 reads CASSLDRVSYEQYF. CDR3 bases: TGCGCCAGCAGCTTGGACAGGGTCTCCTACGAGCAGTACTTC. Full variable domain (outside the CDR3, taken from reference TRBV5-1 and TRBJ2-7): KAGVTQTPRYLIKTRGQQVTLSCSPISGHRSVSWYQQTPGQGLQFLFEYFSETQRNKGNFPGRFSGRQFSNSRSEMNVSTLELGDSALYLCASSLDRVSYEQYFGPGTRLTVT.

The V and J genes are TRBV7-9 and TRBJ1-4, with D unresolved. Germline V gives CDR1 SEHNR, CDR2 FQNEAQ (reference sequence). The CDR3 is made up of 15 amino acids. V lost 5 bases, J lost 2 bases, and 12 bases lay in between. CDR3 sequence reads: CASSLRVGTNEKLFF. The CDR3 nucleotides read TGTGCCAGCAGCCTCCGAGTGGGCACTAATGAAAAACTGTTTTTT.

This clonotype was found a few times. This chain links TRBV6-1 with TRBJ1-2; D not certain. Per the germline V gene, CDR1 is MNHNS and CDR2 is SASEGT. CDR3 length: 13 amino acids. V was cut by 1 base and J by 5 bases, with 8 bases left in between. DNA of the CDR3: TGTGCCAGCAGTGAAGATCCGGGATATGGCTACACCTTC. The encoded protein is CASSEDPGYGYTF.

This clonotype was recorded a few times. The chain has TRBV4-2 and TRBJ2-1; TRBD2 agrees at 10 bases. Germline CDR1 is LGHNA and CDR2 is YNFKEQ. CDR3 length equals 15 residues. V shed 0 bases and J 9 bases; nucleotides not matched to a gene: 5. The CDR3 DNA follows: TGTGCCAGCAGCCAAGACACTAGCGGGAAGGGTGAGCAGTTCTTC. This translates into CASSQDTSGKGEQFF.

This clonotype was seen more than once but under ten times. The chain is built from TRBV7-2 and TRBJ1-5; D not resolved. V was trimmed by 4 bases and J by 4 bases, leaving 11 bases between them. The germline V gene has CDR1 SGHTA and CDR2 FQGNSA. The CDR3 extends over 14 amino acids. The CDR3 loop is CASSYGHVNQPQHF. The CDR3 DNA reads TGTGCCAGCAGCTACGGTCACGTAAATCAGCCCCAGCATTTT.

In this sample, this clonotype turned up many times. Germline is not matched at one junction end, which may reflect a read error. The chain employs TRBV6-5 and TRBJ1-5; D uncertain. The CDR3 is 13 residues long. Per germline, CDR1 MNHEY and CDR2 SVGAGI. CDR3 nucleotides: TGTGCCAGCAGTTACAGTGGCAAGCAGCCCCAGCATTTT. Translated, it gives CASSYSGKQPQHF.

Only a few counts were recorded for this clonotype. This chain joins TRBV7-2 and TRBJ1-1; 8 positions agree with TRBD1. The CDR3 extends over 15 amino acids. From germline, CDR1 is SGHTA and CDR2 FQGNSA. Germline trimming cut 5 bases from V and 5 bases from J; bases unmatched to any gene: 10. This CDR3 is CASSPAGTGPTEAFF. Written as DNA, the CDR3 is TGTGCCAGCAGCCCAGCCGGGACAGGCCCTACTGAAGCTTTCTTT.

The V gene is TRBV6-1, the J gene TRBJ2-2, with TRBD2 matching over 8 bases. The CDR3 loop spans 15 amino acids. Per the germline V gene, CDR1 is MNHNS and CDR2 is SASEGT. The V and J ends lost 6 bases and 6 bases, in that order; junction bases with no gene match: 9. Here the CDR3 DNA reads TGTGCCAGCAGCGGGACTAGAGTAACCGCCGGGGAGCTGTTTTTT. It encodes CASSGTRVTAGELFF.

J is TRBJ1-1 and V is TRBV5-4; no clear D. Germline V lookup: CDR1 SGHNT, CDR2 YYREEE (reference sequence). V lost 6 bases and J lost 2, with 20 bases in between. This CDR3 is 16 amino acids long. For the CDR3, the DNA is TGTGCCAGCACCCCGCGGTCCGGGAGGGTAAACACTGAAGCTTTCTTT. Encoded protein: CASTPRSGRVNTEAFF.

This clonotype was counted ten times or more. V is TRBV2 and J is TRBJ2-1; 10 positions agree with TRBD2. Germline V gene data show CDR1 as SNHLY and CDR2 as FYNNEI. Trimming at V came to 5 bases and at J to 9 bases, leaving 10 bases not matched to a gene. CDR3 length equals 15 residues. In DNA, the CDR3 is TGTGCCAGCAGTTGGGAGGCTAGCGGGAGCGGTGAGCAGTTCTTC. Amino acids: CASSWEASGSGEQFF.

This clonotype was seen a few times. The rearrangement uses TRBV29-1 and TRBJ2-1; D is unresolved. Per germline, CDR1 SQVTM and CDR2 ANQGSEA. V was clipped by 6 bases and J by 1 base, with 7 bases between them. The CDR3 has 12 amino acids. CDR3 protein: CSVRESYNEQFF. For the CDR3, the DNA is TGCAGCGTGAGAGAGTCCTACAATGAGCAGTTCTTC.

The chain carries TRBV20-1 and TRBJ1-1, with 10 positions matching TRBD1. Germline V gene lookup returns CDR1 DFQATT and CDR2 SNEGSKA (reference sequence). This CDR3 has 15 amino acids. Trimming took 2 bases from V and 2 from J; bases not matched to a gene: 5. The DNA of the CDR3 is TGCAGTGCTAGAAGGGACAGGGGATCTAACACTGAAGCTTTCTTT. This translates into CSARRDRGSNTEAFF.

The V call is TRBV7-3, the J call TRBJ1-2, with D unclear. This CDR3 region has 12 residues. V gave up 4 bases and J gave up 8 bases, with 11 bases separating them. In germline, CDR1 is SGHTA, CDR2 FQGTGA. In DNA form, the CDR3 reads TGTGCCAGCAGCTCCCCATCGGAGGGCTACACCTTC. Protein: CASSSPSEGYTF.

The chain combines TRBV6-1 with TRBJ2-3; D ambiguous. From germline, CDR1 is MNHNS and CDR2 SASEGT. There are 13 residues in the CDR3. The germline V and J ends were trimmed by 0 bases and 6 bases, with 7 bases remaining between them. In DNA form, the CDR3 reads TGTGCCAGCAGTGAAGCCCGGGCTGATACGCAGTATTTT. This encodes CASSEARADTQYF.

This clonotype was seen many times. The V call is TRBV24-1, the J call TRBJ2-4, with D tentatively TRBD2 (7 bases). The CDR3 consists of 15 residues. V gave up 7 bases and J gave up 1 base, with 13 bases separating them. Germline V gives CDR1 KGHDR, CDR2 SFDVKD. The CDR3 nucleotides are TGTGCCACCAGCCGGGGGGCAGGGGCCAAAAACATTCAGTACTTC. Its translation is CATSRGAGAKNIQYF.

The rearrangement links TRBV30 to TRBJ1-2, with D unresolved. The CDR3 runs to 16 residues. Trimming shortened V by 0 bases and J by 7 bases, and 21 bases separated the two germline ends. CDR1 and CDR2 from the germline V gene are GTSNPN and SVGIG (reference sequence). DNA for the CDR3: TGTGCCTGGAGTGTAGTATCCGGTCGCGCGGGGAGTGGCTACACCTTC. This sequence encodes CAWSVVSGRAGSGYTF.

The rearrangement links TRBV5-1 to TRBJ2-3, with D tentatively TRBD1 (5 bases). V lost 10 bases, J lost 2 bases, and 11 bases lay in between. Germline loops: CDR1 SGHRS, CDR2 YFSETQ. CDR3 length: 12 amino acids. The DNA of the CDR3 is TGCGCCCGAAGACAGCCCACAGATACGCAGTATTTT. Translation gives CARRQPTDTQYF. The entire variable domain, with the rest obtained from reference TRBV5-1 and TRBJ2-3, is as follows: KAGVTQTPRYLIKTRGQQVTLSCSPISGHRSVSWYQQTPGQGLQFLFEYFSETQRNKGNFPGRFSGRQFSNSRSEMNVSTLELGDSALYLCARRQPTDTQYFGPGTRLTVL.

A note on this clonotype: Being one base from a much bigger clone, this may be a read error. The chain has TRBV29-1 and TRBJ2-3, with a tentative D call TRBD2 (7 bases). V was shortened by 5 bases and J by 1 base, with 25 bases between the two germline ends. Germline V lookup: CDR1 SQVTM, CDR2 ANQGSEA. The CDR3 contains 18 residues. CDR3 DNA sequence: TGCAGCGTTAAAAAAACTACAGGGAGGGGTGCGGGCACAGATACGCAGTATTTT. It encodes CSVKKTTGRGAGTDTQYF.

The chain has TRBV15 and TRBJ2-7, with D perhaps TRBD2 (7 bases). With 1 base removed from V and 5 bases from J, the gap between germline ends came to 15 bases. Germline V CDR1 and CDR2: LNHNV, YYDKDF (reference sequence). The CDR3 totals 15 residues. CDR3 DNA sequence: TGTGCCACCAGCAGAGTTGGGAGGGGGAGTCACGAGCAGTACTTC. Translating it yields CATSRVGRGSHEQYF. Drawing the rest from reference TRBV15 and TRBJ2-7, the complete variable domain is DAMVIQNPRYQVTQFGKPVTLSCSQTLNHNVMYWYQQKSSQAPKLLFHYYDKDFNNEADTPDNFQSRRPNTSFCFLDIRSPGLGDTAMYLCATSRVGRGSHEQYFGPGTRLTVT.

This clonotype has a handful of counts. The CDR3 region is CASSLQVYTEAFF. Here the CDR3 DNA reads TGCGCCAGCAGCTTACAGGTTTACACTGAAGCTTTCTTT. The genes are TRBV5-1 and TRBJ1-1, with D tentatively TRBD1 (5 bases). This CDR3 spans 13 amino acids. From germline, CDR1 is SGHRS and CDR2 YFSETQ. Between the trimmed V and J ends, which lost 2 bases and 3 bases, there was a span of 8 bases.

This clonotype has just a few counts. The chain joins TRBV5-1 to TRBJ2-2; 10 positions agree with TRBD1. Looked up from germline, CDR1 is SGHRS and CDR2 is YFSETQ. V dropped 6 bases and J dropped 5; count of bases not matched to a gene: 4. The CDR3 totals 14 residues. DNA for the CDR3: TGCGCCAGCACTCGGGACAGGGGTACCGGGGAGCTGTTTTTT. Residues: CASTRDRGTGELFF.

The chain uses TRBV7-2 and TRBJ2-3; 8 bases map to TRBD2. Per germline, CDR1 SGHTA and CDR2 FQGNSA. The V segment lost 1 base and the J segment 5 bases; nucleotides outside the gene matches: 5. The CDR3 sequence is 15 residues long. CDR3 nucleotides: TGTGCCAGCAGCTTAGACGGGGGGGTTGGAGATACGCAGTATTTT. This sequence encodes CASSLDGGVGDTQYF.